A selection of T cell receptor beta chains follows, all from one sample in a study of graft-versus-host responses after intestinal transplantation. The data were produced by immunoSEQ multiplex PCR, yet TCRdb's version contains in-frame clones alone and is incomplete. Of some 140,000 clones in the sample, around 90% were seen once. These receptors' antigens are unknown. This specimen consisted of unstimulated CD4+ T cells sorted from spleen or lymph node cells, obtained before intestinal transplant. The receptors come from a human donor who received an intestinal transplant. CDR3s include the opening cysteine and the closing phenylalanine or tryptophan. The order of the fields is clone size, D gene, J gene, V gene, CDR3 protein, CDR3 DNA. The D gene is left open where the match is weak. Size is omitted from some rows. Given values are once, few, many or a class for expanded clones.

.	.	TRBJ2-6	TRBV7-3	CASSSYKGANVLTF	TGTGCCAGCAGCTCGTATAAGGGGGCCAACGTCCTGACTTTC
.	.	TRBJ1-2	TRBV30	CAWCPVHNSNYGYTF	TGTGCCTGGTGCCCTGTGCACAATTCTAACTATGGCTACACCTTC
.	TRBD1	TRBJ1-2	TRBV5-4	CASSSNRGGYGYTF	TGTGCCAGCAGCTCGAACAGGGGGGGTTATGGCTACACCTTC
.	.	TRBJ2-6	TRBV27	CASSLWTSGANVLTF	TGTGCCAGCAGTCTATGGACCTCTGGGGCCAACGTCCTGACTTTC
.	.	TRBJ2-7	TRBV11-2	CASSHEDPTLPYEQYF	TGTGCCAGCAGCCACGAGGACCCGACACTCCCCTACGAGCAGTACTTC
.	.	TRBJ1-5	TRBV5-1	CASSLGVRDQPQHF	TGCGCCAGCAGCTTGGGGGTCAGGGATCAGCCCCAGCATTTT
.	.	TRBJ2-7	TRBV6-1	CASSGGFYSGTENPYEQYF	TGTGCCAGCAGTGGGGGGTTTTACTCCGGGACGGAAAACCCCTACGAGCAGTACTTC
.	.	TRBJ1-5	TRBV5-4	CASSLGSNQPQHF	TGTGCCAGCAGCTTAGGTAGCAATCAGCCCCAGCATTTT
.	.	TRBJ2-7	TRBV15	CATSRPGPSSYEQYF	TGTGCCACCAGCAGGCCGGGCCCGAGCTCCTACGAGCAGTACTTC
.	.	TRBJ1-1	TRBV5-1	CASSSLSGLNTEAFF	TGCGCCAGCAGCTCCCTGTCAGGTCTGAACACTGAAGCTTTCTTT
.	.	TRBJ2-1	TRBV5-1	CASYGEENYNEQFF	TGCGCCAGCTATGGGGAGGAAAACTACAATGAGCAGTTCTTC
.	TRBD2	TRBJ2-7	TRBV6-6	CASSYSGGTSGGEQYF	TGTGCCAGCAGTTACTCCGGCGGGACTAGCGGCGGCGAGCAGTACTTC
.	TRBD1	TRBJ1-5	TRBV4-1	CASSQDETGGNQPQHF	TGCGCCAGCAGCCAAGACGAGACAGGGGGCAATCAGCCCCAGCATTTT
once	TRBD2	TRBJ2-3	TRBV5-1	CASSLGGRVDTQYF	TGCGCCAGCAGTTTGGGCGGGAGGGTCGATACGCAGTATTTT
.	TRBD2	TRBJ2-3	TRBV19	CASRRGRGGELDTQYF	TGTGCCAGTAGAAGAGGTAGGGGAGGGGAGTTGGATACGCAGTATTTT
.	.	TRBJ2-7	TRBV21-1	CASSKERTSGYEQYF	TGTGCCAGCAGCAAAGAGAGGACTAGCGGCTACGAGCAGTACTTC
.	.	TRBJ2-3	TRBV9	CASSVANRDTQYF	TGTGCCAGCAGCGTAGCTAATAGAGATACGCAGTATTTT
.	.	TRBJ2-5	TRBV5-4	CASSLDSYQETQYF	TGTGCCAGCAGCTTAGACAGTTACCAAGAGACCCAGTACTTC
.	.	TRBJ2-3	TRBV15	CATSRDPFSGPDTQYF	TGTGCCACCAGCAGAGATCCATTTAGCGGTCCAGATACGCAGTATTTT
.	TRBD2	TRBJ2-7	TRBV10-2	CASSDAGSGGQYF	TGCGCCAGCAGTGACGCGGGATCGGGGGGGCAGTACTTC
few	.	TRBJ1-1	TRBV6-1	CASSERQFEAFF	TGTGCCAGCAGTGAACGCCAGTTTGAAGCTTTCTTT
.	TRBD1	TRBJ1-5	TRBV7-2	CASSKDRVQPQHF	TGTGCCAGCAGCAAGGACAGGGTTCAGCCCCAGCATTTT
.	.	TRBJ1-4	TRBV27	CASSLGRGYEKLFF	TGTGCCAGCAGCCTTGGCAGGGGCTATGAAAAACTGTTTTTT
once	.	TRBJ1-1	TRBV7-3	CASSLGGPTEAFF	TGTGCCAGCAGCTTAGGGGGTCCCACTGAAGCTTTCTTT
.	.	TRBJ1-1	TRBV30	CAWSVLNRFNTEAFF	TGTGCCTGGAGTGTATTAAATCGTTTTAACACTGAAGCTTTCTTT
.	.	TRBJ2-7	TRBV4-2	CASSPGLSYEQYF	TGTGCCAGCAGCCCGGGACTGTCCTACGAGCAGTACTTC
.	.	TRBJ2-1	TRBV5-1	CASSSAVAEQFF	TGCGCCAGCAGCTCAGCGGTTGCTGAGCAGTTCTTC
.	.	TRBJ2-7	TRBV10-3	CAITEGSSSAYEQYF	TGTGCCATAACTGAGGGGAGTAGTTCAGCCTACGAGCAGTACTTC
.	.	TRBJ2-5	TRBV6-1	CASRAGLQETQYF	TGTGCCAGCAGGGCAGGGTTACAAGAGACCCAGTACTTC
.	.	TRBJ2-2	TRBV7-3	CASSNTGELFF	TGTGCCAGCAGCAACACCGGGGAGCTGTTTTTT
.	TRBD2	TRBJ2-1	TRBV5-4	CASSLGGWRGSSYNEQFF	TGTGCCAGCAGCTTGGGAGGGTGGCGCGGGAGTTCCTACAATGAGCAGTTCTTC